This TCR beta chain is from a study of cytomegalovirus exposure and HLA in healthy donors. Whole-study findings and limits: In vitro testing confirmed a few CMV-associated chains as specific for CMV antigens. A later analysis found most CMV-associated TCR beta chains apparently HLA-restricted.

On this clone itself: The antigen remains unidentified.

At collection, donors were nominally healthy, but unrecorded immune exposures were probable. PCR primers comprised 60 Vbeta and 13 Jbeta primers. Sequenced by immunoSEQ multiplex PCR; TCRdb stores in-frame clones only, minus some. Of approximately 120,000 clones in the sample, around 77% were seen once. Germline CDR1 MDHEN, CDR2 SYDVKM. The CDR3 loop spans 16 amino acids. The J segment lost 7 bases and the V segment lost 7 bases, leaving 14 bases of the junction unmatched. The chain links TRBV28 to TRBJ1-1, with 11 bases matching TRBD1. Source material: PBMCs. The TCR was taken from a woman aged 40 to 55 in good health and CMV-seropositive. The CDR3 DNA reads as TGTGCCAGCATTACGATCCGGACAGGGGGCAGGGGTGAAGCTTTCTTT. Translation: CASITIRTGGRGEAFF. The full variable domain, rest sourced from reference TRBV28 and TRBJ1-1, is DVKVTQSSRYLVKRTGEKVFLECVQDMDHENMFWYRQDPGLGLRLIYFSYDVKMKEKGDIPEGYSVSREKKERFSLILESASTNQTSMYLCASITIRTGGRGEAFFGQGTRLTVV.